This T cell receptor beta chain is drawn from a study of cytomegalovirus exposure and HLA in healthy donors. Whole-study findings and limits: Previous analysis showed most TCR beta V segments were productive about 87% or about 30% of the time. Reports showed the classifier diagnosing cytomegalovirus status with high specificity and sensitivity. The study flagged about 160 TCR beta chains as cytomegalovirus-associated.

CDR3 length: 16 amino acids. V shed 0 bases, J shed 1 base, and the junction held 5 bases outside the gene matches. The germline V gene encodes CDR1 LGHNT and CDR2 FRNRAP. Though nominally healthy at sampling, donors likely had unrecorded immune exposures. The PCR contained 60 Vbeta and 13 Jbeta primers. TCRdb's copy holds only in-frame clones and misses some; the assay was immunoSEQ multiplex PCR. Recorded for this sample: 130,000 or so clones. As to this clone: The antigen is undetermined.

The chain combines TRBV12-5 with TRBJ1-1, with 7 bases identical to TRBD1. The sample was PBMCs. The TCR sequence derives from a woman aged 18 to 35 in good health and CMV-seronegative. DNA of the CDR3: TGTGCTAGTGGTTTGGTCACGGACAGGTCGAACACTGAAGCTTTCTTT. This gives the protein CASGLVTDRSNTEAFF.